The following is a T cell receptor beta chain sequence with its context. The antigen is undetermined. The CDR3 contains 13 residues. The V gene's germline CDR1 is SGHTA and CDR2 FQGNSA. Trimming shortened V by 1 base and J by 8 bases, and 11 bases separated the two germline ends. The sample belongs to a study of T cell responses to AZD1222 COVID-19 vaccine. This table comes from immunoSEQ multiplex PCR, and its TCRdb copy is limited to in-frame clones, with some not included. In the table there are roughly 42,000 clones, 88% of which are singletons. Overall study findings and caveats: Sampling that yielded the repertoires occurred only after the peak T cell response. Just a handful of AZD1222 recipients tested seropositive at baseline. Recipients of two AZD1222 doses showed rising Spike-specific TCR breadth and depth. Unmutated variant regions reportedly attract nearly half of all spike-specific TCRs.

The sequence was obtained from an adult who received the MenACWY meningococcal vaccine as a control. V gene TRBV7-2 combines with J gene TRBJ1-2; D unresolved. The sequenced sample was peripheral blood, obtained 28 days after the second dose of the MenACWY control vaccine. This CDR3 reads CASSLVGVRGYTF. The CDR3 DNA sequence: TGTGCCAGCAGCTTAGTCGGGGTCCGCGGCTACACCTTC.